Listed below are T cell receptor beta chains from one sample, sequenced in a study of post-analysis software for immune sequencing data. TCRdb re-called the PCR reads with MiXCR, one entry per CDR3 protein. Among roughly 730,000 distinct CDR3 sequences listed, roughly 30% were seen once. Sequencing input: blood. These receptors came from a girl under 18 with multiple sclerosis. The CDR3 runs from the conserved cysteine through the conserved F or W. Each record gives: V gene, D gene, J gene, clone size, CDR3 protein, CDR3 DNA. A D gene is named only where the DNA matches it firmly. A row's size may be missing; if present it is once, few, many or a size class.

v_gene: TRBV11-1
d_gene: .
j_gene: TRBJ1-2
abundance: .
CDR3aa: CANSLAPLGPGYGYTF
CDR3nt: TGTGCCAACAGCTTAGCACCTCTTGGGCCTGGCTATGGCTACACCTTC

v_gene: TRBV7-2
d_gene: .
j_gene: TRBJ2-7
abundance: few
CDR3aa: CASSHPSGYEQYF
CDR3nt: TGTGCCAGCAGCCACCCATCTGGGTACGAGCAGTACTTC

v_gene: TRBV28
d_gene: TRBD1
j_gene: TRBJ1-6
abundance: .
CDR3aa: CASRTRTGNSPLHF
CDR3nt: TGTGCCAGCAGGACCAGGACAGGGAATTCACCCCTCCACTTT

v_gene: TRBV6-5
d_gene: .
j_gene: TRBJ1-1
abundance: few
CDR3aa: CASSYGSSLDLVAEAFF
CDR3nt: TGTGCCAGCAGTTACGGTTCCTCCCTTGACTTGGTTGCTGAAGCTTTCTTT

v_gene: TRBV4-3
d_gene: .
j_gene: TRBJ1-1
abundance: .
CDR3aa: CASSQDIAGREAFF
CDR3nt: TGCGCCAGCAGCCAAGATATCGCCGGCCGTGAAGCTTTCTTT

v_gene: TRBV12-3/TRBV12-4
d_gene: .
j_gene: TRBJ1-2
abundance: few
CDR3aa: CASSSLDRSGYTF
CDR3nt: TGTGCCAGCAGTTCCCTCGACAGGTCTGGCTACACCTTC

v_gene: TRBV7-2
d_gene: TRBD1
j_gene: TRBJ1-6
abundance: .
CDR3aa: CASSVQGALKSPLHF
CDR3nt: TGTGCCAGCAGCGTACAGGGGGCTCTGAAGTCACCCCTCCACTTT

v_gene: TRBV4-3
d_gene: .
j_gene: TRBJ1-4
abundance: .
CDR3aa: CASSQTGSGEKLFF
CDR3nt: TGCGCCAGCAGCCAAACAGGGAGCGGAGAAAAACTGTTTTTT

v_gene: TRBV20-1
d_gene: .
j_gene: TRBJ2-7
abundance: few
CDR3aa: CSASPLAGSSYEQYF
CDR3nt: TGCAGTGCGTCCCCCCTGGCGGGGAGCTCCTACGAGCAGTACTTC

v_gene: TRBV18
d_gene: .
j_gene: TRBJ2-7
abundance: .
CDR3aa: CASSPSGNAYNEQYF
CDR3nt: TGTGCCAGCTCACCATCAGGGAATGCTTACAATGAGCAGTACTTC

v_gene: TRBV5-1
d_gene: .
j_gene: TRBJ2-7
abundance: few
CDR3aa: CASSPLGGGEQYF
CDR3nt: TGCGCCAGCAGCCCGCTAGGAGGCGGGGAGCAGTACTTC

v_gene: TRBV29-1
d_gene: TRBD1
j_gene: TRBJ2-1
abundance: many
CDR3aa: CSAPGQGFYNEQFF
CDR3nt: TGCAGCGCCCCTGGACAGGGATTCTACAATGAGCAGTTCTTC

v_gene: TRBV5-6
d_gene: TRBD1
j_gene: TRBJ2-1
abundance: .
CDR3aa: CASRLPFGQGEQFF
CDR3nt: TGTGCCAGCAGGCTCCCCTTTGGACAGGGTGAGCAGTTCTTC

v_gene: TRBV10-3
d_gene: TRBD2
j_gene: TRBJ2-1
abundance: few
CDR3aa: CAISERRLAGVLGQFF
CDR3nt: TGTGCCATCAGTGAGCGGAGGCTAGCGGGAGTGTTGGGGCAGTTCTTC

v_gene: TRBV5-1
d_gene: TRBD1
j_gene: TRBJ2-1
abundance: many
CDR3aa: CASRGQYNEQFF
CDR3nt: TGCGCCAGCAGGGGACAGTACAATGAGCAGTTCTTC

v_gene: TRBV7-9
d_gene: TRBD1
j_gene: TRBJ1-2
abundance: few
CDR3aa: CASAMGQGDYGYTF
CDR3nt: TGTGCCAGCGCGATGGGACAGGGAGATTATGGCTACACCTTC

v_gene: TRBV7-2
d_gene: TRBD1
j_gene: TRBJ1-1
abundance: .
CDR3aa: CASSSDRITEAFF
CDR3nt: TGTGCCAGCAGCTCGGACAGGATCACTGAAGCTTTCTTT

v_gene: TRBV28
d_gene: .
j_gene: TRBJ2-6
abundance: few
CDR3aa: CASSLFRGSGANVLTF
CDR3nt: TGTGCCAGCAGTTTATTTAGGGGCTCTGGGGCCAACGTCCTGACTTTC

v_gene: TRBV7-9
d_gene: .
j_gene: TRBJ2-7
abundance: .
CDR3aa: CASSLGGKGEQYF
CDR3nt: TGTGCCAGCAGCTTAGGGGGGAAGGGCGAGCAGTACTTC

v_gene: TRBV29-1
d_gene: .
j_gene: TRBJ2-5
abundance: many
CDR3aa: CSGGPLGTETQYF
CDR3nt: TGCAGCGGAGGGCCCCTCGGGACGGAGACCCAGTACTTC

v_gene: TRBV20-1
d_gene: .
j_gene: TRBJ1-1
abundance: few
CDR3aa: CSAAFGYDNTEAFF
CDR3nt: TGCAGTGCCGCCTTCGGATATGATAACACTGAAGCTTTCTTT

v_gene: TRBV29-1
d_gene: .
j_gene: TRBJ2-5
abundance: .
CDR3aa: CSGGDGTPEQYF
CDR3nt: TGCAGCGGCGGGGACGGAACCCCAGAGCAGTACTTC

v_gene: TRBV7-2
d_gene: .
j_gene: TRBJ2-1
abundance: many
CDR3aa: CASSQGKAYNEQFF
CDR3nt: TGTGCCAGCAGTCAAGGGAAAGCGTACAATGAGCAGTTCTTC

v_gene: TRBV20-1
d_gene: .
j_gene: TRBJ2-1
abundance: .
CDR3aa: CSARRDNHYNEQFF
CDR3nt: TGCAGTGCTCGAAGGGATAACCACTACAATGAGCAGTTCTTC

v_gene: TRBV3-1
d_gene: .
j_gene: TRBJ2-7
abundance: many
CDR3aa: CASSQIYEQYF
CDR3nt: TGTGCCAGCAGCCAAATTTACGAGCAGTACTTC